Listed below are T cell receptor beta chains from one sample, sequenced in a study of blood T cell repertoires in COVID-19. This table comes from immunoSEQ multiplex PCR, and its TCRdb copy is limited to in-frame clones, with some not included. The sample has roughly 100,000 clones, about 90% seen once. Sample: peripheral blood. Every receptor here comes from a human donor in a cohort sampled during active COVID-19. CDR3s include the opening cysteine and the closing phenylalanine or tryptophan. Each record gives: V gene, D gene, J gene, clone size, CDR3 protein, CDR3 DNA. D genes are given only for firm matches. Size is stated for part of the rows, as once, few or many counts, or as a class when the clone is expanded.

V gene: TRBV19
D gene: TRBD1
J gene: TRBJ1-5
clone size: NA
CDR3 protein: CASRSTGNQPQHF
CDR3 DNA: TGTGCCAGTAGGTCGACAGGGAATCAGCCCCAGCATTTT

V gene: TRBV29-1
D gene: TRBD1
J gene: TRBJ1-2
clone size: NA
CDR3 protein: CSVADRTGDYGYTF
CDR3 DNA: TGCAGCGTTGCTGATCGGACAGGGGACTATGGCTACACCTTC

V gene: TRBV29-1
D gene: NA
J gene: TRBJ1-1
clone size: NA
CDR3 protein: CSVEGGTSLRGTEAFF
CDR3 DNA: TGCAGCGTTGAGGGGGGGACATCCCTTCGGGGCACTGAAGCTTTCTTT

V gene: TRBV4-1
D gene: TRBD1
J gene: TRBJ2-7
clone size: NA
CDR3 protein: CASSQESPDRRSYEQYF
CDR3 DNA: TGCGCCAGCAGCCAAGAATCTCCGGACAGGAGATCCTACGAGCAGTACTTC

V gene: TRBV9
D gene: TRBD1
J gene: TRBJ1-4
clone size: NA
CDR3 protein: CASSATGQGRRNEKLFF
CDR3 DNA: TGTGCCAGCAGCGCTACGGGACAGGGTCGTCGTAATGAAAAACTGTTTTTT

V gene: TRBV4-1
D gene: NA
J gene: TRBJ2-7
clone size: NA
CDR3 protein: CASSHPRRLGFSSYEQYF
CDR3 DNA: TGCGCCAGCAGCCATCCCCGCCGACTAGGGTTCAGCTCCTACGAGCAGTACTTC

V gene: TRBV30
D gene: TRBD1
J gene: TRBJ2-7
clone size: NA
CDR3 protein: CAWSPGTGYEQYF
CDR3 DNA: TGTGCCTGGAGTCCAGGGACAGGATACGAGCAGTACTTC

V gene: TRBV24-1
D gene: TRBD1
J gene: TRBJ2-1
clone size: NA
CDR3 protein: CATSDPDRVAGNEQFF
CDR3 DNA: TGTGCCACCAGTGACCCGGACAGGGTAGCAGGCAATGAGCAGTTCTTC

V gene: TRBV5-1
D gene: NA
J gene: TRBJ1-1
clone size: NA
CDR3 protein: CASSLEQNIQAFF
CDR3 DNA: TGCGCCAGCAGCTTGGAACAGAATATTCAAGCTTTCTTT

V gene: TRBV7-7
D gene: TRBD1
J gene: TRBJ2-7
clone size: NA
CDR3 protein: CASSLGATGAYEQYF
CDR3 DNA: TGTGCCAGCAGCTTAGGGGCGACAGGGGCCTACGAGCAGTACTTC

V gene: TRBV7-6
D gene: NA
J gene: TRBJ2-1
clone size: NA
CDR3 protein: CASSLGGNTISSYNEQFF
CDR3 DNA: TGTGCCAGCAGCTTAGGTGGCAATACTATTAGCTCCTACAATGAGCAGTTCTTC

V gene: TRBV5-1
D gene: NA
J gene: TRBJ2-7
clone size: NA
CDR3 protein: CASSHLLGAVPYEQYF
CDR3 DNA: TGCGCCAGCAGCCACCTCCTGGGGGCGGTTCCCTACGAGCAGTACTTC

V gene: TRBV6-2/TRBV6-3
D gene: NA
J gene: TRBJ2-7
clone size: NA
CDR3 protein: CASSLTEGREQYF
CDR3 DNA: TGTGCCAGCAGCTTAACGGAGGGGCGAGAGCAGTACTTC

V gene: TRBV7-2
D gene: NA
J gene: TRBJ2-2
clone size: NA
CDR3 protein: CASSLGGSANTGELFF
CDR3 DNA: TGTGCCAGCAGCTTAGGAGGTAGTGCGAACACCGGGGAGCTGTTTTTT

V gene: TRBV30
D gene: NA
J gene: TRBJ1-6
clone size: few
CDR3 protein: CAWLRGEHLGVNSPLHF
CDR3 DNA: TGTGCCTGGCTTCGAGGCGAACACTTAGGTGTGAATTCACCCCTCCACTTT

V gene: TRBV7-9
D gene: NA
J gene: TRBJ2-7
clone size: NA
CDR3 protein: CASTSSVYEQYF
CDR3 DNA: TGTGCCAGCACGAGTTCGGTTTACGAGCAGTACTTC

V gene: TRBV7-9
D gene: TRBD2
J gene: TRBJ2-2
clone size: NA
CDR3 protein: CASSRGLAGTGELFF
CDR3 DNA: TGTGCCAGCAGCCGCGGACTAGCGGGAACCGGGGAGCTGTTTTTT

V gene: TRBV4-1
D gene: NA
J gene: TRBJ2-7
clone size: NA
CDR3 protein: CASSQVQASYEQYF
CDR3 DNA: TGCGCCAGCAGCCAAGTACAGGCCTCCTACGAGCAGTACTTC

V gene: TRBV6-2/TRBV6-3
D gene: NA
J gene: TRBJ1-1
clone size: NA
CDR3 protein: CASSYGGLNTEAFF
CDR3 DNA: TGTGCCAGCAGTTACGGGGGCCTGAACACTGAAGCTTTCTTT

V gene: TRBV10-3
D gene: NA
J gene: TRBJ2-7
clone size: few
CDR3 protein: CAISESSGKGGEQYF
CDR3 DNA: TGTGCCATCAGTGAGTCAAGTGGGAAGGGAGGCGAGCAGTACTTC

V gene: TRBV4-1
D gene: NA
J gene: TRBJ2-3
clone size: NA
CDR3 protein: CASSQDRGPADTQYF
CDR3 DNA: TGCGCCAGCAGCCAAGATCGCGGGCCGGCAGATACGCAGTATTTT

V gene: TRBV6-1
D gene: TRBD2
J gene: TRBJ2-7
clone size: NA
CDR3 protein: CASSVAPAGGSYEQYF
CDR3 DNA: TGTGCCAGCAGTGTGGCCCCAGCGGGGGGCTCCTACGAGCAGTACTTC

V gene: TRBV27
D gene: NA
J gene: TRBJ1-1
clone size: NA
CDR3 protein: CASSPRGTEAFF
CDR3 DNA: TGTGCCAGCAGCCCTAGGGGGACTGAAGCTTTCTTT

V gene: TRBV30
D gene: NA
J gene: TRBJ1-2
clone size: NA
CDR3 protein: CAWSVARRANYGYTF
CDR3 DNA: TGTGCCTGGAGTGTAGCTCGTCGAGCTAACTATGGCTACACCTTC

V gene: TRBV18
D gene: NA
J gene: TRBJ1-2
clone size: few
CDR3 protein: CASSPGREYYGYTF
CDR3 DNA: TGTGCCAGCTCACCCGGGAGGGAGTACTATGGCTACACCTTC

V gene: TRBV29-1
D gene: TRBD1
J gene: TRBJ1-2
clone size: once
CDR3 protein: CSAQPYRGQGYTF
CDR3 DNA: TGCAGCGCTCAGCCCTACAGGGGACAAGGCTACACCTTC

V gene: TRBV9
D gene: NA
J gene: TRBJ2-7
clone size: NA
CDR3 protein: CASSVGRGGTYEQYF
CDR3 DNA: TGTGCCAGCAGCGTAGGGAGGGGGGGAACCTACGAGCAGTACTTC

V gene: TRBV5-1
D gene: TRBD1
J gene: TRBJ2-7
clone size: once
CDR3 protein: CASSPGQGFDYEQYF
CDR3 DNA: TGCGCCAGCAGCCCGGGACAGGGGTTCGACTACGAGCAGTACTTC

V gene: TRBV15
D gene: TRBD2
J gene: TRBJ2-7
clone size: NA
CDR3 protein: CATSRRGTSGSRPYEQYF
CDR3 DNA: TGTGCCACCAGCAGACGCGGGACTAGCGGGAGTCGCCCCTACGAGCAGTACTTC

V gene: TRBV5-6
D gene: TRBD1
J gene: TRBJ2-7
clone size: NA
CDR3 protein: CASSGTDSSYEQYF
CDR3 DNA: TGTGCCAGCAGCGGGACAGATTCCTCCTACGAGCAGTACTTC

V gene: TRBV27
D gene: TRBD2
J gene: TRBJ2-3
clone size: NA
CDR3 protein: CASSPIPPTSDTERDTQYF
CDR3 DNA: TGTGCCAGCAGTCCAATCCCCCCCACTAGCGATACAGAGAGAGATACGCAGTATTTT

V gene: TRBV15
D gene: NA
J gene: TRBJ2-7
clone size: NA
CDR3 protein: CATRFSAVSSYEQYF
CDR3 DNA: TGTGCCACCAGGTTCAGCGCCGTCAGCTCCTACGAGCAGTACTTC

V gene: TRBV7-2
D gene: NA
J gene: TRBJ2-1
clone size: NA
CDR3 protein: CASSFTGAGYNEQFF
CDR3 DNA: TGTGCCAGCAGCTTCACGGGAGCCGGCTACAATGAGCAGTTCTTC

V gene: TRBV12-3/TRBV12-4
D gene: TRBD1
J gene: TRBJ2-3
clone size: NA
CDR3 protein: CASRDRGTDTQYF
CDR3 DNA: TGTGCCAGCAGGGACAGGGGGACAGATACGCAGTATTTT

V gene: TRBV5-1
D gene: NA
J gene: TRBJ1-3
clone size: NA
CDR3 protein: CASSTTKQGSGNTIYF
CDR3 DNA: TGCGCCAGCAGCACGACCAAACAGGGCTCTGGAAACACCATATATTTT

V gene: TRBV7-9
D gene: NA
J gene: TRBJ1-2
clone size: few
CDR3 protein: CASSPRGNYGYTF
CDR3 DNA: TGTGCCAGCAGCCCAAGGGGTAACTATGGCTACACCTTC

V gene: TRBV5-1
D gene: TRBD2
J gene: TRBJ2-3
clone size: once
CDR3 protein: CASSTSPGLAAKTQYF
CDR3 DNA: TGCGCCAGCAGCACTAGCCCGGGACTAGCGGCGAAGACGCAGTATTTT

V gene: TRBV5-5
D gene: NA
J gene: TRBJ2-7
clone size: NA
CDR3 protein: CASSPTGSSYEQYF
CDR3 DNA: TGTGCCAGCAGCCCCACAGGGAGCTCCTACGAGCAGTACTTC

V gene: TRBV27
D gene: NA
J gene: TRBJ2-2
clone size: NA
CDR3 protein: CASRWSGVGTGELFF
CDR3 DNA: TGTGCCAGCAGGTGGTCGGGAGTAGGAACCGGGGAGCTGTTTTTT

V gene: TRBV27
D gene: NA
J gene: TRBJ2-3
clone size: NA
CDR3 protein: CASSLEGEGLEDTQYF
CDR3 DNA: TGTGCCAGCAGCTTAGAGGGGGAGGGCCTTGAAGATACGCAGTATTTT

V gene: TRBV11-2
D gene: NA
J gene: TRBJ2-1
clone size: NA
CDR3 protein: CASSSRGLSYNEQFF
CDR3 DNA: TGTGCCAGCAGCTCCCGCGGCCTCTCCTACAATGAGCAGTTCTTC

V gene: TRBV4-2
D gene: TRBD1
J gene: TRBJ1-4
clone size: NA
CDR3 protein: CASSQDKGQGFEKLFF
CDR3 DNA: TGTGCCAGCAGCCAAGATAAGGGACAGGGTTTTGAAAAACTGTTTTTT

V gene: TRBV6-5
D gene: TRBD1
J gene: TRBJ1-2
clone size: NA
CDR3 protein: CASSAGTGSLGYTF
CDR3 DNA: TGTGCCAGCAGCGCCGGGACAGGTTCCTTGGGCTACACCTTC

V gene: TRBV9
D gene: NA
J gene: TRBJ2-2
clone size: NA
CDR3 protein: CASSVGGFAGELFF
CDR3 DNA: TGTGCCAGCAGCGTAGGAGGATTTGCCGGGGAGCTGTTTTTT